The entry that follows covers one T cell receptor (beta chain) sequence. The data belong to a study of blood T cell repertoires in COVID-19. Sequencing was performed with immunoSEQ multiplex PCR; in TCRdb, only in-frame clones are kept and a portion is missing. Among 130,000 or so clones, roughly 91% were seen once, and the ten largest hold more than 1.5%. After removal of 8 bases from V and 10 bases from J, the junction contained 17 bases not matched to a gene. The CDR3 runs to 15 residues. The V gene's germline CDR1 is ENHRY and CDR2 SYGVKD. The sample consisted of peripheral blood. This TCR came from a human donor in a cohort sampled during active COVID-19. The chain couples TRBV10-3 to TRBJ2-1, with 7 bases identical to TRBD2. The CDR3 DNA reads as TGTGCCATCGCAACTAGTAGGGAGGGGATATGGGAGCAGTTCTTC. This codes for CAIATSREGIWEQFF.